This TCR beta chain was captured by sequencing in a study of blood T cell repertoires in COVID-19. About the research overall: T cells, B-cell-depleted T cells, or PBMCs provided the cDNA or gDNA that served as material.

With 8 bases removed from V and 0 bases from J, the gap between germline ends came to 10 bases. CDR3 size: 13 residues. Germline V CDR1 and CDR2: MNHEY, SVGAGI. Under the authors' procedure: Amplification of reference gene primers provided the estimated nucleated cell counts. The assay was immunoSEQ multiplex PCR, and TCRdb's table has in-frame clones only and misses some. The DNA gave D and trimming, while V, J and clone size come from that table. The table shows roughly 160,000 clones, with more than 75% occurring only once. Seattle researchers signed up patients amid active infection and tracked them longitudinally.

The source of this sequence is a man between 18 and 29 years old with COVID-19, enrolled during active disease. The genes are TRBV6-5 and TRBJ2-5; possibly TRBD1 for D (7 bases). The source material was peripheral blood. The CDR3: CASAGQYQETQYF. In DNA form, the CDR3 reads TGTGCCAGCGCGGGACAGTACCAAGAGACCCAGTACTTC.